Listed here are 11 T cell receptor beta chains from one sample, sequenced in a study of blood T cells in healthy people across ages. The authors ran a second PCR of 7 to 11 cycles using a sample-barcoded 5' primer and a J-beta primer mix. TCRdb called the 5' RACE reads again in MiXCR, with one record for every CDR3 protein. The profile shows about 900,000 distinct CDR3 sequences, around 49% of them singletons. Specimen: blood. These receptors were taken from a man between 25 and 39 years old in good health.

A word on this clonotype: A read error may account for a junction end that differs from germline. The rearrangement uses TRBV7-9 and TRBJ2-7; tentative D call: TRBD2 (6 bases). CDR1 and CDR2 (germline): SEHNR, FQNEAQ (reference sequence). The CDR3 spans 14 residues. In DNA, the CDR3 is TGTGTCAGCCCCCCGGGAGAGGGCCACTACGAGCAGTACTTC. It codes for CVSPPGEGHYEQYF.

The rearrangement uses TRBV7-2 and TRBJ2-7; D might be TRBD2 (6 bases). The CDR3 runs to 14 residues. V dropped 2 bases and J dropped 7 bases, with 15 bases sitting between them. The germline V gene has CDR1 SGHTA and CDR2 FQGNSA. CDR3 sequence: CASSLTTSRREQYF. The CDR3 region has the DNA TGTGCCAGCAGCTTAACGACTAGTCGTCGGGAGCAGTACTTC. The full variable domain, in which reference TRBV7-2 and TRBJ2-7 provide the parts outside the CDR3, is GAGVSQSPSNKVTEKGKDVELRCDPISGHTALYWYRQSLGQGLEFLIYFQGNSAPDKSGLPSDRFSAERTGGSVSTLTIQRTQQEDSAVYLCASSLTTSRREQYFGPGTRLTVT.

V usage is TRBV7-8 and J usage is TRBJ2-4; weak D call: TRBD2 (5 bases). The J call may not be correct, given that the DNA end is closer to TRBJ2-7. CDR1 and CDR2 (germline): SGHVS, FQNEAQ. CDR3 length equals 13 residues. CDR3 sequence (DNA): TGTGCCAGCAGCAAATCCCGGGACTACGAGCAGTACTTC. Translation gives CASSKSRDYEQYF.

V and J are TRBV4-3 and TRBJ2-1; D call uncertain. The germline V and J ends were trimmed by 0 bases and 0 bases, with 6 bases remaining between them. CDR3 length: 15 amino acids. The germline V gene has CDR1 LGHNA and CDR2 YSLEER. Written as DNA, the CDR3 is TGCGCCAGCAGCCAAGATTACATCTCCTACAATGAGCAGTTCTTC. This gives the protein CASSQDYISYNEQFF.

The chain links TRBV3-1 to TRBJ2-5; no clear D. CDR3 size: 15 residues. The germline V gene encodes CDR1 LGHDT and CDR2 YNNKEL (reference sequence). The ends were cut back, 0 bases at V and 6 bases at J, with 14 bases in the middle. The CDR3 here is CASSQDNSLSKTQYF. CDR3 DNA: TGTGCCAGCAGCCAAGATAATTCGCTTTCGAAGACCCAGTACTTC.

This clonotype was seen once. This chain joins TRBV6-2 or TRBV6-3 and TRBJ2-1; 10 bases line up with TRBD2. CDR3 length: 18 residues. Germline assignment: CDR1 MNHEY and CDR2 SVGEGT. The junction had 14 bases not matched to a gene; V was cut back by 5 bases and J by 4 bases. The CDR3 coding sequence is TGTGCCAGCAGTCAAGCCCAAAGGAGCGGGGGGGAATACAATGAGCAGTTCTTC. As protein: CASSQAQRSGGEYNEQFF.

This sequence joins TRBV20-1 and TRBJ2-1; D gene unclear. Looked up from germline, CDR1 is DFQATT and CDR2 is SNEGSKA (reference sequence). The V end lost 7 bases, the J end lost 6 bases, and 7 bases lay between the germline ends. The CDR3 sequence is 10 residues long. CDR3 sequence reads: CSGKGNEQFF. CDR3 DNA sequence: TGCAGTGGCAAGGGCAATGAGCAGTTCTTC.

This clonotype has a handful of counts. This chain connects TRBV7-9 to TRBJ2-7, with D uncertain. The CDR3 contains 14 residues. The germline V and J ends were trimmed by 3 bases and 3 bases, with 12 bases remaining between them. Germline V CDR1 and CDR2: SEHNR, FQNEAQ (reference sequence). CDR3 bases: TGTGCCAGCAGCTTGTACGGAGACCTCTACGAGCAGTACTTC. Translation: CASSLYGDLYEQYF.

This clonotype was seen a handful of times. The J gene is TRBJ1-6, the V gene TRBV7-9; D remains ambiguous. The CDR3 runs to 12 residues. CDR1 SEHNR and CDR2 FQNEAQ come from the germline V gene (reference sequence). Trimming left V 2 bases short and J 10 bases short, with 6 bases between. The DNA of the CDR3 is TGTGCCAGCAGCTTACTCTACTCACCCCTCCACTTT. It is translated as CASSLLYSPLHF.

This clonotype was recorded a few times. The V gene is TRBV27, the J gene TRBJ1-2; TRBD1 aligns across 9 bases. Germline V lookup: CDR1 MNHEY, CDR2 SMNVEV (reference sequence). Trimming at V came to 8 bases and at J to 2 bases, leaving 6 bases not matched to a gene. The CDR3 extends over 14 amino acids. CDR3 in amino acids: CASAGQGINYGYTF. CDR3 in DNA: TGTGCCAGCGCAGGACAGGGGATCAACTATGGCTACACCTTC.

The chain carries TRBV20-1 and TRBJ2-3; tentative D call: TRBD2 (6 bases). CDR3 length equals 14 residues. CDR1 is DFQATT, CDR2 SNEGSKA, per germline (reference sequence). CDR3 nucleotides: TGCAGCCCTTATGATAGCGGAAGCACAGATACGCAGTATTTT. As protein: CSPYDSGSTDTQYF.